This T cell receptor (beta chain) appears in the sequencing data of a study of blood T cell repertoires in COVID-19. Only in-frame clones appear in the TCRdb table, and some are missing; sequencing was by immunoSEQ multiplex PCR. The sample comprises tens of thousands of clones, approximately 75% of which are singletons, and approximately 4.4% rests with the top ten. Input material: peripheral blood. The TCR sequence derives from a woman aged 45-59 years with acute or convalescent COVID-19.

In DNA form, the CDR3 reads TGCGCCAGCAGCTTGACTAGCGGGGGGATCAATGAGCAGTTCTTC. Translated, it gives CASSLTSGGINEQFF. This chain joins TRBV5-1 and TRBJ2-1; 12 positions match TRBD2. The V and J ends lost 1 base and 6 bases, in that order; junction bases with no gene match: 2. This CDR3 is 15 amino acids long. The germline V gene encodes CDR1 SGHRS and CDR2 YFSETQ.